A selection of T cell receptor beta chains follows, all from one sample in a study of regulatory T cells in long-lasting Graves disease. TCRdb ran MiXCR on the multiplex PCR reads and lists one entry per CDR3 protein. The repertoire has roughly 510,000 distinct CDR3 sequences, 15% to 20% of them found once; the top ten carry about 11%. This sample was shared with a second study, whose subject was T cells in Graves' hyperthyroidism and ophthalmopathy.

The material was peripheral blood mononuclear cells (PBMCs), obtained at new diagnosis, from a patient treated with antithyroid drugs. Receptors were obtained from a man between 18 and 35 years old with Graves disease. The CDR3 runs from the conserved cysteine through the conserved F or W. The D gene is left open where the match is weak. Some rows mark clone size as missing; the rest say once, few, many or name a class of expanded clone.

TRBV29-1	few	.	TRBJ2-5	TGCAGCGTTGCGTGGCAGGGGAGGGGAGAGACCCAGTACTTC	CSVAWQGRGETQYF
TRBV20-1	many	.	TRBJ2-1	TGCAGTGCTAGAGATCGGAGTAGCTTCAATGAGCAGTTCTTC	CSARDRSSFNEQFF
TRBV27	few	TRBD1	TRBJ1-2	TGTGCCAGCAGTAAAACCGGGACAGCCTTATTCTATGGCTACACCTTC	CASSKTGTALFYGYTF
TRBV2	many	.	TRBJ1-6	TGTGCCAGCAACAACAGGGTTGATTCACCCCTCCACTTT	CASNNRVDSPLHF
TRBV9	.	TRBD2	TRBJ2-1	TGTGCCAGCAGCGTGGCCCGGACTAGCGGTACGAACTACAATGAGCAGTTCTTC	CASSVARTSGTNYNEQFF
TRBV7-2	few	TRBD1	TRBJ2-7	TGTGCCAGCAGCATCTGGACAGGTATCTCCAAGGGGGACGAGCAGTACTTC	CASSIWTGISKGDEQYF
TRBV5-1	few	.	TRBJ2-5	TGCGCCAGCAGCTTGGGGCAGTCAAGGTGGGAGACCCAGTACTTC	CASSLGQSRWETQYF
TRBV7-9	many	.	TRBJ1-1	TGTGCCAGCAGCCCCCCCAGGTTGGGCGTGGGCACTGAAGCTTTCTTT	CASSPPRLGVGTEAFF
TRBV6-2/TRBV6-3	many	.	TRBJ2-2	TGTGCCAGCAGTTACTCGAGCGCGGGTTCCCCCGGGGAGCTGTTTTTT	CASSYSSAGSPGELFF
TRBV7-2	few	.	TRBJ1-5	TGTGCCAGCAGCTTGTGGCAGGGCAATCAGCCCCAGCATTTT	CASSLWQGNQPQHF